A single sample gave rise to the 23 T cell receptor beta chains below, sequenced in a study of neurological immune-mediated disorders. From the 5' RACE reads, TCRdb called clonotypes with MiXCR, one entry per CDR3 protein. Among 25,000 to 30,000 distinct CDR3 sequences listed, more than 6.5% were seen once. The specimen sequenced was PBMCs. The receptor source for this set is a woman aged 50 to 65 in good health.

The chain has TRBV28 and TRBJ2-7, with D perhaps TRBD1 (5 bases). Trimming shortened V by 6 bases and J by 6 bases, and 15 bases separated the two germline ends. This CDR3 has 13 residues. Germline lookup yields CDR1 MDHEN and CDR2 SYDVKM. The CDR3 region has the DNA TGTGCCAGCAGAGGGGATGGCCGCTCCGAGCAGTACTTC. Its translation: CASRGDGRSEQYF.

Of note for this clonotype: A much larger clone lies one base from this, so it may be a read error. This chain joins TRBV20-1 and TRBJ2-7; TRBD2 aligns across 7 bases. The J segment lost 4 bases and the V segment lost 6 bases, leaving 12 bases of the junction unmatched. CDR1 and CDR2 from the germline V gene are DFQATT and SNEGSKA (reference sequence). This CDR3 region has 14 residues. CDR3 DNA: TGCAGTGCCCAGGTTGCGGGAGTTCTGTACGAGCAGTACTTC. Translated, it gives CSAQVAGVLYEQYF.

DNA for the CDR3: TGCAGTGCCCATACTTTGATAGCGGGTTACAATGAGCAGTTCTTC. Amino acids: CSAHTLIAGYNEQFF. V is TRBV20-1 and J is TRBJ2-1; 7 bases line up with TRBD2. The CDR3 sequence is 15 residues long. Germline CDR1 and CDR2: DFQATT and SNEGSKA (reference sequence). Trimming at V came to 6 bases and at J to 4 bases, leaving 12 bases not matched to a gene.

This clonotype was counted many times. This sequence joins TRBV15 and TRBJ2-3, with a tentative D call TRBD2 (7 bases). Trimming took 5 bases from V and 8 from J, leaving 17 bases between them. The CDR3 runs 14 residues. From germline, CDR1 is LNHNV and CDR2 YYDKDF (reference sequence). The DNA for the CDR3 is TGTGCCACCAGCGCGGGGGTTGGGGGCGCTACGCAGTATTTT. This codes for CATSAGVGGATQYF.

This clonotype has ten or more counts. The rearrangement joins TRBV7-8 to TRBJ2-7; 9 bases line up with TRBD1. Trimming at V came to 4 bases and at J to 2 bases, leaving 6 bases not matched to a gene. This CDR3 is 15 amino acids long. Germline V gene data show CDR1 as SGHVS and CDR2 as FQNEAQ. Here the CDR3 reads CASSYRRTGAYEQYF. As DNA, the CDR3 is TGTGCCAGCAGCTACCGTAGGACAGGGGCCTACGAGCAGTACTTC.

This clonotype has ten or more counts. The DNA for the CDR3 is TGTGCCAGCAGTTACGATTCCAGCGTAGGTGAGCAGTTCTTC. It encodes CASSYDSSVGEQFF. The rearrangement joins TRBV6-5 to TRBJ2-1; the D is unclear. V lost 2 bases, J lost 9 bases, and 14 bases lay in between. Germline loops: CDR1 MNHEY, CDR2 SVGAGI. The CDR3 is 14 residues long.

Concerning this clonotype: A much bigger clone sits one base away, suggesting this may be a read error. The chain has TRBV6-1 and TRBJ2-3; D unresolved. V was shortened by 0 bases and J by 4 bases, with 2 bases between the two germline ends. Germline V CDR1 and CDR2: MNHNS, SASEGT. The CDR3 is 12 amino acids. CDR3 sequence reads: CASSEASDTQYF. The CDR3 DNA is TGTGCCAGCAGTGAAGCGTCAGATACGCAGTATTTT.

In its sample, this clonotype was seen many times. The chain recombines TRBV24-1 with TRBJ2-1, with D unclear. Trimming removed 3 bases from V and 6 bases from J, with 14 bases in between. Germline lookup yields CDR1 KGHDR and CDR2 SFDVKD. The CDR3 length is 15 residues. CDR3 sequence (DNA): TGTGCCACCAGTGATCCTCTCCAACCCGGCAATGAGCAGTTCTTC. It codes for CATSDPLQPGNEQFF.

This clonotype was picked up many times. The chain is built from TRBV27 and TRBJ2-1; D could derive from TRBD1 or TRBD2 (5 bases each). The CDR3 is 16 amino acids. Between the trimmed V and J ends, which lost 3 bases and 4 bases, there was a span of 16 bases. Germline V CDR1 and CDR2: MNHEY, SMNVEV (reference sequence). This CDR3 reads CASSFSIWGRYNEQFF. Written as DNA, the CDR3 is TGTGCCAGCAGTTTCTCGATCTGGGGACGATACAATGAGCAGTTCTTC.

This clonotype was detected many times. The chain employs TRBV18 and TRBJ1-3, with D possibly matching TRBD1 (5 bases). Trimming took 2 bases from V and 0 from J, leaving 11 bases between them. The CDR3 runs to 16 residues. The germline CDR1 and CDR2 sequences are KGHSH and LQKENI. Here the CDR3 reads CASSPTVGDSGNTIYF. For the CDR3, the DNA is TGTGCCAGCTCACCAACCGTAGGGGACTCTGGAAACACCATATATTTT.

Ten or more counts support this clonotype. The rearrangement uses TRBV28 and TRBJ2-7; 8 bases align to TRBD2. Germline V gives CDR1 MDHEN, CDR2 SYDVKM. CDR3 length: 13 residues. Germline trimming cut 8 bases from V and 4 bases from J; bases unmatched to any gene: 7. The CDR3 sequence is CASFGGGMYEQYF. CDR3 bases: TGTGCCAGCTTCGGCGGGGGGATGTACGAGCAGTACTTC.

This clonotype was recorded many times. This chain links TRBV5-6 with TRBJ2-6; no reliable D call. CDR3 length: 14 amino acids. V lost 2 bases, J lost 2 bases, and 5 bases lay in between. Germline CDR1 and CDR2: SGHDT and YYEEEE. The CDR3 spells CASSFGAGANVLTF. CDR3 sequence (DNA): TGTGCCAGCAGCTTTGGGGCTGGGGCCAACGTCCTGACTTTC.

This clonotype was counted at least ten times. The chain joins TRBV20-1 to TRBJ1-6; no clear D. CDR3 length equals 11 residues. V was clipped by 0 bases and J by 14 bases, with 8 bases between them. The germline gives CDR1 DFQATT, CDR2 SNEGSKA (reference sequence). The CDR3 DNA sequence: TGCAGTGCTAGAGACGGCGGGGCCCTCCACTTT. It encodes CSARDGGALHF.

This clonotype was observed many times. The chain couples TRBV20-1 to TRBJ2-7; D remains unclear. Germline CDR1 DFQATT, CDR2 SNEGSKA (reference sequence). V lost 4 bases and J 5 bases, leaving 15 bases between the germline ends. This CDR3 region has 13 residues. The CDR3 region is CSANPIRDNEQYF. The CDR3 DNA follows: TGCAGTGCTAACCCGATAAGGGATAACGAGCAGTACTTC.

This clonotype showed up many times. The V and J genes are TRBV5-1 and TRBJ1-1; 11 bases map to TRBD1. The germline CDR1 and CDR2 sequences are SGHRS and YFSETQ. The CDR3 loop spans 17 amino acids. Germline trimming cut 5 bases from V and 5 bases from J; bases unmatched to any gene: 14. In DNA form, the CDR3 reads TGCGCCAGCAGTTCCGGGACAGGGGGGCGTTCGAGTACTGAAGCTTTCTTT. As protein: CASSSGTGGRSSTEAFF.

This clonotype was recorded at least ten times. The chain carries TRBV20-1 and TRBJ2-7; maybe TRBD2 (5 bases). The CDR3 is 13 residues long. Trimming left V 5 bases short and J 5 bases short, with 16 bases between. CDR1 is DFQATT, CDR2 SNEGSKA, per germline (reference sequence). The CDR3 protein is CSAGGGRAHEQYF. CDR3 DNA: TGCAGTGCTGGAGGAGGAAGGGCCCACGAGCAGTACTTC.

In its sample, this clonotype was seen many times. The chain couples TRBV20-1 to TRBJ1-4; D not certain. V lost 0 bases, J lost 7 bases, and 3 bases lay in between. This CDR3 comprises 11 residues. CDR1 is DFQATT and CDR2 is SNEGSKA in the germline V gene (reference sequence). The CDR3 DNA follows: TGCAGTGCTAGAGAGGTTGAAAAACTGTTTTTT. Its protein is CSAREVEKLFF.

There are many counts of this clonotype. The chain combines TRBV7-2 with TRBJ2-2, with TRBD1 identical over 10 bases. The junction had 4 bases not matched to a gene; V was cut back by 11 bases and J by 4 bases. This CDR3 is built from 13 residues. From germline, CDR1 is SGHTA and CDR2 FQGNSA. The CDR3 sequence is CAYRDRGTGELFF. CDR3 DNA: TGTGCCTACCGGGACAGGGGCACCGGGGAGCTGTTTTTT.

This clonotype was seen repeatedly, ten times or more. The genes are TRBV20-1 and TRBJ2-3, with 8 nucleotides matching TRBD2. Germline CDR1 and CDR2: DFQATT and SNEGSKA (reference sequence). CDR3 length equals 12 residues. V was pared by 7 bases and J by 6 bases, with 6 bases of the junction left unmatched. Written as DNA, the CDR3 is TGCAGTGGTCGGGGGGGCCAGGATACGCAGTATTTT. It yields the protein CSGRGGQDTQYF.

This clonotype was seen many times. The chain couples TRBV7-3 to TRBJ2-1; D might be TRBD2 (5 bases). This CDR3 has 15 amino acids. CDR1 and CDR2 (germline): SGHTA, FQGTGA. Deletions cut 5 bases from V and 6 bases from J, with 17 bases between. The CDR3 region is CASSINSEWGNEQFF. In DNA, the CDR3 is TGTGCCAGCAGCATCAATAGCGAGTGGGGCAATGAGCAGTTCTTC.

In its sample, this clonotype was seen many times. The CDR3 is CAIRDRTDTQYF. The CDR3 coding sequence is TGTGCCATCAGGGATCGCACAGATACGCAGTATTTT. This chain connects TRBV10-3 to TRBJ2-3; D is undetermined. This CDR3 has 12 amino acids. Germline CDR1 reads ENHRY; CDR2 reads SYGVKD. V lost 6 bases and J 1 base, leaving 5 bases between the germline ends.

This clonotype qualifies as medium-sized. The gene calls are TRBV5-1 and TRBJ2-4, with D hard to call. This CDR3 region has 15 residues. Trimming took off 0 bases at V and 7 bases at J, with 14 bases between the two ends. CDR1 and CDR2 from the germline V gene are SGHRS and YFSETQ. CDR3 nucleotide sequence: TGCGCCAGCAGCTTGGAGCGCCCCATAGGGAACATTCAGTACTTC. Translating gives CASSLERPIGNIQYF.

In its sample, this clonotype was seen many times. The chain links TRBV5-1 to TRBJ2-3; TRBD2 aligns across 14 bases. The V and J ends lost 2 bases and 2 bases, in that order; junction bases with no gene match: 4. The length of the CDR3 is 17 residues. Germline V lookup: CDR1 SGHRS, CDR2 YFSETQ. CDR3 bases: TGCGCCAGCAGCTTCGGACTAGCGGGAGGTCCCACAGATACGCAGTATTTT. The encoded protein is CASSFGLAGGPTDTQYF. The entire variable domain, with the rest obtained from reference TRBV5-1 and TRBJ2-3, is as follows: KAGVTQTPRYLIKTRGQQVTLSCSPISGHRSVSWYQQTPGQGLQFLFEYFSETQRNKGNFPGRFSGRQFSNSRSEMNVSTLELGDSALYLCASSFGLAGGPTDTQYFGPGTRLTVL.